The T cell receptor beta chain described here comes from a study of T cell responses to AZD1222 COVID-19 vaccine. Study conclusions and caveats: Donors, mostly white British, included more females; clonal diversity was possibly underestimated.

A remark on this clone: Its matching antigen is unknown.

Assay used: immunoSEQ multiplex PCR; TCRdb lists only in-frame clones, some missing. This repertoire shows roughly 110,000 clones, 89% found once; its top ten account for approximately 7%. The CDR3 is 15 residues long. CDR1 is MDHEN, CDR2 SYDVKM, per germline. V was shortened by 5 bases and J by 0 bases, with 11 bases between the two germline ends. The clonotype originates from an adult in good health. The source material was peripheral blood, sampled on day 0 of AZD1222 vaccination. The chain is built from TRBV28 and TRBJ1-3; D remains unclear. The CDR3 region is CASSPPHNSGNTIYF. As DNA, the CDR3 is TGTGCCAGCAGTCCCCCGCACAACTCTGGAAACACCATATATTTT.